The table lists the clone carrying this TCR beta chain with a count of one. The CDR3 totals 15 residues. The ends lost 5 bases at V and 7 bases at J; junction bases unmatched: 10. Germline CDR1 and CDR2: MGHRA and YSYEKL. These data belong to a study of shared T cell receptors in the human thymus. Profiling relied on immunoSEQ multiplex PCR, and the TCRdb table lists in-frame clones only, not all of them. The table lists under 450,000 clones, roughly 94% of them singletons. This chain links TRBV4-1 with TRBJ1-2, with 10 positions matching TRBD1. The TCR was taken from a human donor. Sequences were obtained from thymocytes. CDR3 DNA sequence: TGCGCCAGCAGCACACCCCGACAGGGGGCTGGTGGCTACACCTTC. It codes for CASSTPRQGAGGYTF.